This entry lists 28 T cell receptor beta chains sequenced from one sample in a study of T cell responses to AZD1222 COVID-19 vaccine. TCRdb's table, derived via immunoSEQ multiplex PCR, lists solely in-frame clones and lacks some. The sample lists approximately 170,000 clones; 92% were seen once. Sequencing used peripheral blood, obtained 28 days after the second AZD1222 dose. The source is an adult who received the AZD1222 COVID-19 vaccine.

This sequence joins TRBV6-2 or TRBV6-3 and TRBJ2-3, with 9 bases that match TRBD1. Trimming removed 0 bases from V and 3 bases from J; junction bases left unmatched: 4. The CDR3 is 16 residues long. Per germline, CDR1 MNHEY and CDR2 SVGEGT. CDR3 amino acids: CASSYSRGQGTDTQYF. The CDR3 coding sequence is TGTGCCAGCAGTTACTCCCGTGGACAGGGGACAGATACGCAGTATTTT.

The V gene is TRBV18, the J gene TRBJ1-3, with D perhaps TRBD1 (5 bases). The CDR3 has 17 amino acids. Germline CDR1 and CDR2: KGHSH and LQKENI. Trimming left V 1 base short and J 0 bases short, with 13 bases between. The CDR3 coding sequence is TGTGCCAGCTCACCACTTACAGGCTCAACCTCTGGAAACACCATATATTTT. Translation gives CASSPLTGSTSGNTIYF.

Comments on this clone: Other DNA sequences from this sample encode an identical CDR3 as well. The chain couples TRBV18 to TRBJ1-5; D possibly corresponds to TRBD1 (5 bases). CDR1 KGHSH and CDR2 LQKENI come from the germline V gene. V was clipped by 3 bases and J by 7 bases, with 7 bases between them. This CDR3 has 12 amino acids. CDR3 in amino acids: CASSPGDQPQHF. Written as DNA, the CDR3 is TGTGCCAGCTCACCCGGGGACCAGCCCCAGCATTTT.

The CDR3: CASRGQGSQPQHF. The CDR3 nucleotides read TGCGCCAGCAGGGGACAGGGGAGTCAGCCCCAGCATTTT. The J gene is TRBJ1-5, the V gene TRBV10-2, with TRBD1 matching 10 bases. Germline V lookup: CDR1 WSHSY, CDR2 SAAADI. CDR3 length: 13 residues. J gave up 6 bases and V 6 bases, and 2 bases lay outside the gene matches.

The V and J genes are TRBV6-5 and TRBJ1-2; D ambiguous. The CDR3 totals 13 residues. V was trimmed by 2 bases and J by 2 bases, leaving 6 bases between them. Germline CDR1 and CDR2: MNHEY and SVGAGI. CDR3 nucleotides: TGTGCCAGCAGTTACACTGCCAACTATGGCTACACCTTC. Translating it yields CASSYTANYGYTF.

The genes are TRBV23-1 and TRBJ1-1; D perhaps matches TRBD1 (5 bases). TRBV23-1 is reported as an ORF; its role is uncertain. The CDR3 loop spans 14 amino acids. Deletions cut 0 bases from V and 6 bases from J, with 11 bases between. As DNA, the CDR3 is TGCGCCAGCAGTCAATCGCCGGGGGTACCTGAAGCTTTCTTT. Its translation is CASSQSPGVPEAFF.

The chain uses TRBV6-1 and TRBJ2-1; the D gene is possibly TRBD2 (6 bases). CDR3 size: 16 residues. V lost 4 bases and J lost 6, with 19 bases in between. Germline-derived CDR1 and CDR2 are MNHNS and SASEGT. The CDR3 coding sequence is TGTGCCAGCAGTGCTTATCTATGGGGGGTCGGCAATGAGCAGTTCTTC. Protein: CASSAYLWGVGNEQFF.

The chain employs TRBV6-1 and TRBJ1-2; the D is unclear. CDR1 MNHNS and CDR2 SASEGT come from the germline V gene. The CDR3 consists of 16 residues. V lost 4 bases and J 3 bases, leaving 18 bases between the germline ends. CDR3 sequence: CASSAGVAAGDYGYTF. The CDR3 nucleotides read TGTGCCAGCAGTGCTGGGGTTGCAGCTGGAGACTATGGCTACACCTTC.

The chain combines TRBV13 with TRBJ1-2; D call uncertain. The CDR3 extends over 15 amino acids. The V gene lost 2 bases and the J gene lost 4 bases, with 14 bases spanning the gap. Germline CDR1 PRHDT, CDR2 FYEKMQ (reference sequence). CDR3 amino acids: CASSLMGSTFYGYTF. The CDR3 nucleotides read TGTGCCAGCAGCTTAATGGGGTCGACCTTCTATGGCTACACCTTC.

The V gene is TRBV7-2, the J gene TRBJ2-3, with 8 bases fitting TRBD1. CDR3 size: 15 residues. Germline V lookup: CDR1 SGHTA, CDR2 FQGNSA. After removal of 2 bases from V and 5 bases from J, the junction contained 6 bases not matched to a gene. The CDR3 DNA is TGTGCCAGCAGCTTATCTTTGACAGGGGAAGATACGCAGTATTTT. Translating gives CASSLSLTGEDTQYF.

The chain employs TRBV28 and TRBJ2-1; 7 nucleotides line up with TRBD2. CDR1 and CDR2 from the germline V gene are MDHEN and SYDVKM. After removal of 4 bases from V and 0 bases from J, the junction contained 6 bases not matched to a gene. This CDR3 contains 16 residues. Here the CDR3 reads CASSYASGTSYNEQFF. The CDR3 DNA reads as TGTGCCAGCAGTTACGCTAGCGGTACCTCCTACAATGAGCAGTTCTTC.

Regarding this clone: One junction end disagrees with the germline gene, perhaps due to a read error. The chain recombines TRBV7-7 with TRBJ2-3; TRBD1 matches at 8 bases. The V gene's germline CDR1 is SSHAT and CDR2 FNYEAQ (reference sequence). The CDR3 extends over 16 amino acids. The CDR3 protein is CASSPQTGANTDTQYF. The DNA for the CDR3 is TGTGCTAGCAGCCCGCAGACAGGGGCGAACACAGATACGCAGTATTTT.

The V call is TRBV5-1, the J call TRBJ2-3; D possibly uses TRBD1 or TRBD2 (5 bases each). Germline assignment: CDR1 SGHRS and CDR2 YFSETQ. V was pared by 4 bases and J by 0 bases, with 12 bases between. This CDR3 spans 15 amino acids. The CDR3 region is CASSRDGTSTDTQYF. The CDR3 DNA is TGCGCCAGCAGCCGGGACGGTACTAGCACAGATACGCAGTATTTT.

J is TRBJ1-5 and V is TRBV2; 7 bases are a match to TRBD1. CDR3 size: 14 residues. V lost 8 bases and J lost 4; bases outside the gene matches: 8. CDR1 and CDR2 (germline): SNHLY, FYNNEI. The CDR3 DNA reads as TGTGCCAGCGTCGACAGGGCCCGAAATCAGCCCCAGCATTTT. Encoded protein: CASVDRARNQPQHF.

The CDR3 DNA reads as TGCGCCAGCAGCCCGGTCAGAAGCAATCAGCCCCAGCATTTT. Amino acids: CASSPVRSNQPQHF. The genes are TRBV4-1 and TRBJ1-5; no clear D. CDR3 length: 14 amino acids. The germline gives CDR1 MGHRA, CDR2 YSYEKL. V lost 4 bases, J lost 1 base, and 8 bases lay in between.

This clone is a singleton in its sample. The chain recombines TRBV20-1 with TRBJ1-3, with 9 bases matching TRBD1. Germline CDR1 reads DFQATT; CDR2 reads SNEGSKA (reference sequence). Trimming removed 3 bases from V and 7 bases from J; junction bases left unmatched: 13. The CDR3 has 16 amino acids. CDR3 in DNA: TGCAGTGCTAGTGGCCCCGGGACAGGGACAGGGAACACCATATATTTT. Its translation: CSASGPGTGTGNTIYF.

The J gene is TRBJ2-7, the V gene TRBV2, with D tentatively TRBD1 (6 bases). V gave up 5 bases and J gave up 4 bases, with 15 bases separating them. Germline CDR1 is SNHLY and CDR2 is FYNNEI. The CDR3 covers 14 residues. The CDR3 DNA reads TGTGCCAGCAGTATACAGGGTCAGGGTTACGAGCAGTACTTC. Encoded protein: CASSIQGQGYEQYF.

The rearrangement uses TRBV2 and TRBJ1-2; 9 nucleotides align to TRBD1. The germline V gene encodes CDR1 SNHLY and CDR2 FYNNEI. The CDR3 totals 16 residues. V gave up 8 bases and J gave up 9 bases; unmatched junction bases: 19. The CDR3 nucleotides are TGTGCCAGCTCAATCCAACAGGGGGCGGCTTCTGGTAGCTACACCTTC. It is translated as CASSIQQGAASGSYTF.

The CDR3 coding sequence is TGTGCCAGCAACCACGGACAACCAGTCACCGGGGAGCTGTTTTTT. Its protein is CASNHGQPVTGELFF. This chain links TRBV2 with TRBJ2-2, with D perhaps TRBD1 (5 bases). V lost 7 bases and J 4 bases, leaving 16 bases between the germline ends. The CDR3 runs to 15 residues. Germline V gene sequence: CDR1 SNHLY, CDR2 FYNNEI.

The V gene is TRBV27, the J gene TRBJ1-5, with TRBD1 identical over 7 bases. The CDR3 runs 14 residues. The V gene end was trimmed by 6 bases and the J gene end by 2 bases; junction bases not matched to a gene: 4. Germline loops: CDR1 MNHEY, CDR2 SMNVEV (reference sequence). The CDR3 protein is CASSRGQGNQPQHF. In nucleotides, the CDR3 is TGTGCCAGCAGCCGTGGACAGGGCAATCAGCCCCAGCATTTT.

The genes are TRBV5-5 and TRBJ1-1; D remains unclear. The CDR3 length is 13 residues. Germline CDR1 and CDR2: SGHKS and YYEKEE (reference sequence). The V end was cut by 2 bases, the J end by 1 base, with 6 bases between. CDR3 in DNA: TGTGCCAGCAGCTTACGTGGGAACACTGAAGCTTTCTTT. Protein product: CASSLRGNTEAFF.

CDR3 DNA: TGCGCCAGCAGCTTGGCCCAAAACTATGGCTACACCTTC. The encoded protein is CASSLAQNYGYTF. The chain is built from TRBV5-1 and TRBJ1-2; D not certain. This CDR3 contains 13 residues. Trimming removed 0 bases from V and 2 bases from J, with 5 bases in between. From germline, CDR1 is SGHRS and CDR2 YFSETQ.

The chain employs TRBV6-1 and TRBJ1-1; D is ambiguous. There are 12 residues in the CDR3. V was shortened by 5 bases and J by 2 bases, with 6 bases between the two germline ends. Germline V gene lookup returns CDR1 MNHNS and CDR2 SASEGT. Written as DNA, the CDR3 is TGTGCCAGCAGTCCACCTAACACTGAAGCTTTCTTT. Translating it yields CASSPPNTEAFF.

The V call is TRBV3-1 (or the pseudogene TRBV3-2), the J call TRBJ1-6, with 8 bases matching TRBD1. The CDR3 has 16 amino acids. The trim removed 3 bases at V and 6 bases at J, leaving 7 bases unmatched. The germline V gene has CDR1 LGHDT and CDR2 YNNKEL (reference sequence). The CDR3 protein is CASSHAWDRLNSPLHF. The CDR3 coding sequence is TGTGCCAGCAGCCATGCCTGGGACAGGCTTAATTCACCCCTCCACTTT.

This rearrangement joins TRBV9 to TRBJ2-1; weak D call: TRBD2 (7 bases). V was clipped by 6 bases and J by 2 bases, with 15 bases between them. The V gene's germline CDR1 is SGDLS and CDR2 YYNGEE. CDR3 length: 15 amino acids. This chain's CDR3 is CASTIGGVPYNEQFF. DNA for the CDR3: TGTGCCAGCACTATAGGGGGGGTTCCCTACAATGAGCAGTTCTTC.

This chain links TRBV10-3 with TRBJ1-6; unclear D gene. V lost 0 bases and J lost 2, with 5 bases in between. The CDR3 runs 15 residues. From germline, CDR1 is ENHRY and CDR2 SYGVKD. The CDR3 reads CAISESTAYNSPLHF. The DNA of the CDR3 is TGTGCCATCAGTGAGTCAACAGCCTATAATTCACCCCTCCACTTT.

CDR3 loop: CAISGQGIGQPQHF. CDR3 DNA: TGTGCCATCAGTGGACAGGGTATTGGTCAGCCCCAGCATTTT. This sequence joins TRBV10-3 and TRBJ1-5; 7 positions agree with TRBD1. The J segment lost 6 bases and the V segment lost 4 bases, leaving 6 bases of the junction unmatched. The CDR3 is 14 amino acids. Germline V gives CDR1 ENHRY, CDR2 SYGVKD.

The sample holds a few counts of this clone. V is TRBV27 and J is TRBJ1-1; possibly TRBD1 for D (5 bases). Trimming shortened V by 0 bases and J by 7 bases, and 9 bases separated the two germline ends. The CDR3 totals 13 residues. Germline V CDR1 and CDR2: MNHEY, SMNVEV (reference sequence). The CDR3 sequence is CASSLSRQNEAFF. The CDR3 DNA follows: TGTGCCAGCAGTTTATCGAGACAGAATGAAGCTTTCTTT.